This TCR beta chain originates from a study of CD8+ T cells in alopecia areata. Sequencing templates came from extracted RNA that was reverse transcribed into cDNA. TCRdb's table, derived via immunoSEQ multiplex PCR, lists solely in-frame clones and lacks some. This sample has just over 30,000 clones, with approximately 60% found just once. The CDR3 consists of 14 residues. V lost 11 bases to trimming and J lost 0 bases; unmatched junction nucleotides: 9. Sample: NKG2D-high CD8+ T cells sorted from blood. The chain recombines TRBV23-1 with TRBJ2-7; 8 positions match TRBD1. TRBV23-1 falls under the ORF class, with uncertain function. The TCR originated in a human donor with alopecia areata. The CDR3 DNA is TGCGCCGGAAACGGGGACAGGAGCTCCTACGAGCAGTACTTC. Amino acids: CAGNGDRSSYEQYF.